This is a list of T cell receptor beta chains from one sample in a study of T cell changes during pregnancy in multiple sclerosis. Clones were read by immunoSEQ multiplex PCR, and TCRdb kept only the in-frame ones, dropping some. Here the sample spans around 97,000 clones, 90% being singletons. The sequencing here drew on peripheral blood, taken in the second trimester of pregnancy. Source of these receptors: a female donor in good health, enrolled as a control in a pregnancy study. Both conserved end residues are trimmed from each CDR3. Some rows have no size entry. The others give once, few or many, or a class for an expanded clone.

clone_size	v_call	cdr3_aa
once	TRBV7-9	ASKDRNTEAF
NA	TRBV9	ASTGTGEPNTEAF
NA	TRBV27	ASSPLGAGNTIY
NA	TRBV5-1	ASSLALAGGPSQETQY
NA	TRBV4-1	ASSQETGYGEQY
NA	TRBV27	ASSLVQVGEQY
NA	TRBV4-1	ASSQWGERAYNEQF
once	TRBV28	ASSLGGARSYNEQF
NA	TRBV27	ASSFRTAFGGEQY
once	TRBV6-1	ASSEGRGPYEQY
NA	TRBV19	ASLRGGTGELF
NA	TRBV2	ASSEGGRGFAEAF
NA	TRBV19	ASSISGGRTDTQY
NA	TRBV9	ASSAVTSGNEQF
NA	TRBV5-1	ASSLGSGGPYEQY
NA	TRBV7-8	ASSSRQGMNFYEQY
few	TRBV28	ASKTQDQPQH
NA	TRBV27	ASSGSLGGYGYT
NA	TRBV5-1	ASSPLGQGSVKAF
NA	TRBV20-1	SASAEKLF
NA	TRBV5-1	ASSSLAGAGEQY
NA	TRBV19	ASSIGTGYEQY
NA	TRBV5-4	ASSSEVGLNEKLF
NA	TRBV7-6	ASSLTRIATQY
once	TRBV19	ASSIAGSEGEQF
NA	TRBV5-6	ASSADRGGNSPLH
NA	TRBV15	ATSGSGYEQY
NA	TRBV2	ASSKQGYQPQH
NA	TRBV6-1	ASRDRGYEQY
NA	TRBV7-9	ASSSGQGRTYEQY
once	TRBV7-9	ASSLARGNREQF
NA	TRBV7-8	ASSRSSGYYNEQF
once	TRBV27	ASSPPRGADTQY
once	TRBV27	ASRSNRAELF
NA	TRBV5-6	ASSLIWQGAGGANVLT
NA	TRBV4-1	ASSQQAGPYEQY
NA	TRBV15	ATSRDAVSPLVGDTQY
NA	TRBV6-1	ASSEQGAGTDTQY
NA	TRBV4-1	ASSPFEHPTNYGYT
NA	TRBV6-6	ASSRTGNNQPQH
NA	TRBV4-1	ASSHRTGNTGELF
NA	TRBV19	ASTGEYTEAF
NA	TRBV5-6	ASSIGTGPNQPQH
NA	TRBV18	ASSPPDRVNTKNIQY
NA	TRBV7-2	ASSLPGVRLAGNQETQY
NA	TRBV5-5	ASSYKGFDGYT